These T cell receptor beta chains were read from a single sample in a study of identical twins. TCRdb re-derived calls from the 5' RACE reads in MiXCR, one entry per CDR3 protein. The table lists about 1.7 million distinct CDR3 sequences, 32% of them singletons, with 0.25% to 0.3% in the top ten. Material for sequencing was cord blood. These receptors were taken from a newborn girl in good health. CDR3s include the opening cysteine and the closing phenylalanine or tryptophan. D genes are given only for firm matches. Only some rows state a clone size, as once, few, many or a class for expanded clones.

clone size: few; J gene: TRBJ2-3; V gene: TRBV27; D gene: TRBD1; CDR3 DNA: TGTGCCAGCAGTTCCCTGGACAGGGGCACAGATACGCAGTATTTT; CDR3 protein: CASSSLDRGTDTQYF
clone size: -; J gene: TRBJ1-5; V gene: TRBV15; D gene: TRBD1; CDR3 DNA: TGTGCCACCAGCAGAGATCGACAGGGTCAGCCCCAGCATTTT; CDR3 protein: CATSRDRQGQPQHF
clone size: few; J gene: TRBJ1-1; V gene: TRBV12-3/TRBV12-4; D gene: -; CDR3 DNA: TGTGCCAGCAGTTTTATCCAAGGTGAAGCTTTCTTT; CDR3 protein: CASSFIQGEAFF
clone size: -; J gene: TRBJ2-7; V gene: TRBV28; D gene: TRBD1; CDR3 DNA: TGTGCCATCAACAGGGGGCCTCCCTACGAGCAGTACTTC; CDR3 protein: CAINRGPPYEQYF
clone size: -; J gene: TRBJ2-7; V gene: TRBV10-3; D gene: TRBD1; CDR3 DNA: TGTGCCACCCGGGACAGGGGGAACTACGAGCAGTACTTC; CDR3 protein: CATRDRGNYEQYF
clone size: -; J gene: TRBJ2-4; V gene: TRBV28; D gene: -; CDR3 DNA: TGTGCCAGCCGCACCCCGACATTAGCCAAAAACATTCAGTACTTC; CDR3 protein: CASRTPTLAKNIQYF
clone size: few; J gene: TRBJ1-6; V gene: TRBV2; D gene: TRBD1; CDR3 DNA: TGTGCCAGCAGAGAACAGGGGCGGAATTCACCCCTCCACTTT; CDR3 protein: CASREQGRNSPLHF
clone size: few; J gene: TRBJ2-3; V gene: TRBV7-2; D gene: -; CDR3 DNA: TGTGCCAGCAGCGTCCGGGACCAAGATACGCAGTATTTT; CDR3 protein: CASSVRDQDTQYF
clone size: few; J gene: TRBJ2-7; V gene: TRBV27; D gene: TRBD2; CDR3 DNA: TGTGCCAGCAGTTTGGTCCCTAGCGGAAAGTACGAGCAGTACTTC; CDR3 protein: CASSLVPSGKYEQYF
clone size: -; J gene: TRBJ1-6; V gene: TRBV10-3; D gene: TRBD1; CDR3 DNA: TGTGCCGGGTGGACAGGCTCCTATAATTCACCCCTCCACTTT; CDR3 protein: CAGWTGSYNSPLHF
clone size: few; J gene: TRBJ1-2; V gene: TRBV20-1; D gene: TRBD1; CDR3 DNA: TGCAGTGCAGTGACAGGGGGCTGGGGCTACACCTTC; CDR3 protein: CSAVTGGWGYTF
clone size: -; J gene: TRBJ2-1; V gene: TRBV11-2; D gene: -; CDR3 DNA: TGTGCCAGCAGCTTAGGGGCTGCCGAGCAGTTCTTC; CDR3 protein: CASSLGAAEQFF
clone size: -; J gene: TRBJ1-2; V gene: TRBV27; D gene: TRBD1; CDR3 DNA: TGTGCCAGCAGTTTCACAGGGGCCTATGGCTACACCTTC; CDR3 protein: CASSFTGAYGYTF
clone size: -; J gene: TRBJ1-1; V gene: TRBV7-9; D gene: -; CDR3 DNA: TGTGCCAGCAGCTTACAGGGCGCGACCACTGAAGCTTTCTTT; CDR3 protein: CASSLQGATTEAFF
clone size: few; J gene: TRBJ2-7; V gene: TRBV12-3/TRBV12-4; D gene: -; CDR3 DNA: TGTGCCAGCAGTTGGGGGCCAGGGCCGGGGTACGAGCAGTACTTC; CDR3 protein: CASSWGPGPGYEQYF
clone size: many; J gene: TRBJ2-7; V gene: TRBV9; D gene: -; CDR3 DNA: TGTGCCAGCAGCGTAGGGAGCTCCTACGAGCAGTACTTC; CDR3 protein: CASSVGSSYEQYF
clone size: once; J gene: TRBJ1-6; V gene: TRBV12-3/TRBV12-4; D gene: -; CDR3 DNA: TGTGCCAGCAGTTTATGGATGTCACCCCTCCACTTT; CDR3 protein: CASSLWMSPLHF
clone size: -; J gene: TRBJ1-2; V gene: TRBV13; D gene: -; CDR3 DNA: TGTGCCTCCTCCACCGGGCGTACTAACTATGGCTACACCTTC; CDR3 protein: CASSTGRTNYGYTF
clone size: -; J gene: TRBJ1-1; V gene: TRBV28; D gene: TRBD1; CDR3 DNA: TGTGCCAGCAGTTTACCCAATCGAGGGGGCGGCACTGAAGCTTTCTTT; CDR3 protein: CASSLPNRGGGTEAFF
clone size: -; J gene: TRBJ2-7; V gene: TRBV18; D gene: -; CDR3 DNA: TGTGCCAGCTCACCACCGGGGTTCTCCTACGAGCAGTACTTC; CDR3 protein: CASSPPGFSYEQYF
clone size: few; J gene: TRBJ2-7; V gene: TRBV5-6; D gene: TRBD2; CDR3 DNA: TGTGCCAGCAGCTTTTTACTAGCGGGGCCCACCTACGAGCAGTACTTC; CDR3 protein: CASSFLLAGPTYEQYF
clone size: -; J gene: TRBJ2-7; V gene: TRBV14; D gene: -; CDR3 DNA: TGTGCCAGCGGTCCGCACCTCTCCTACAATGAGCAGTACTTC; CDR3 protein: CASGPHLSYNEQYF
clone size: -; J gene: TRBJ2-7; V gene: TRBV2; D gene: -; CDR3 DNA: TGTGCCAGCAGAAAAGATGGTCAACCTACCTACGAGCAGTACTTC; CDR3 protein: CASRKDGQPTYEQYF
clone size: few; J gene: TRBJ1-6; V gene: TRBV3-1; D gene: -; CDR3 DNA: TGTGCCAGCCAATACGACAGGCGAGGGAATTCACCCCTCCACTTT; CDR3 protein: CASQYDRRGNSPLHF
clone size: -; J gene: TRBJ2-1; V gene: TRBV10-3; D gene: TRBD2; CDR3 DNA: TGTGCCATCAGTGCCGGACTAGCGGGAGGCAATGAGCAGTTCTTC; CDR3 protein: CAISAGLAGGNEQFF
clone size: many; J gene: TRBJ2-1; V gene: TRBV29-1; D gene: TRBD1; CDR3 DNA: TGCAGCGTTGGCGCCCACCGACAGGGCCTCTCCTACAATGAGCAGTTCTTC; CDR3 protein: CSVGAHRQGLSYNEQFF
clone size: -; J gene: TRBJ2-3; V gene: TRBV7-9; D gene: -; CDR3 DNA: TGTGCCAGCAGCTTTACAGGAGATACGCAGTATTTT; CDR3 protein: CASSFTGDTQYF
clone size: -; J gene: TRBJ2-7; V gene: TRBV9; D gene: TRBD2; CDR3 DNA: TGTGCCAGCAGCGTAGCTCCCCAGACTAGCGGGAATGGCTACGAGCAGTACTTC; CDR3 protein: CASSVAPQTSGNGYEQYF
clone size: few; J gene: TRBJ1-2; V gene: TRBV12-3/TRBV12-4; D gene: TRBD1; CDR3 DNA: TGTGCCAGCAGTTTAGCTCGAGACAGGGATGGTGGCTACACCTTC; CDR3 protein: CASSLARDRDGGYTF
clone size: once; J gene: TRBJ2-1; V gene: TRBV2; D gene: -; CDR3 DNA: TGTGCCAGCAAAGAGGAGACCCAGTTCTTC; CDR3 protein: CASKEETQFF
clone size: many; J gene: TRBJ2-3; V gene: TRBV7-2; D gene: TRBD2; CDR3 DNA: TGTGCCAGCAGGCCCCGACTAGCGGCCACAGATACGCAGTATTTT; CDR3 protein: CASRPRLAATDTQYF
clone size: -; J gene: TRBJ2-5; V gene: TRBV12-3/TRBV12-4; D gene: -; CDR3 DNA: TGTGCCAGCAGCCGACGTACGGGCAATGAGCAGTACTTC; CDR3 protein: CASSRRTGNEQYF
clone size: many; J gene: TRBJ2-1; V gene: TRBV7-8; D gene: TRBD2; CDR3 DNA: TGTGCCAGCAGCTTCATAGCGGGAGGGTCCTACAATGAGCAGTTCTTC; CDR3 protein: CASSFIAGGSYNEQFF
clone size: few; J gene: TRBJ2-1; V gene: TRBV5-4; D gene: -; CDR3 DNA: TGTGCCAGCAGCTTGGTAACAGGCCTCAATGAGCAGTTCTTC; CDR3 protein: CASSLVTGLNEQFF
clone size: few; J gene: TRBJ2-7; V gene: TRBV5-1; D gene: TRBD2; CDR3 DNA: TGCGCCAGCAGCGGAGGGACTAGCGGAGGCTACGAGCAGTACTTC; CDR3 protein: CASSGGTSGGYEQYF
clone size: -; J gene: TRBJ2-7; V gene: TRBV20-1; D gene: TRBD2; CDR3 DNA: TGCAGTGCCCCCCAACTAGCGGGATATTTTTACGAGCAGTACTTC; CDR3 protein: CSAPQLAGYFYEQYF
clone size: -; J gene: TRBJ2-3; V gene: TRBV7-9; D gene: -; CDR3 DNA: TGTGCCAGCAGTCAAGACAGGCGGACCTCAGATACGCAGTATTTT; CDR3 protein: CASSQDRRTSDTQYF
clone size: -; J gene: TRBJ2-3; V gene: TRBV20-1; D gene: TRBD2; CDR3 DNA: TGCAGTGCCCTCCCGGGACTAGCGGGAGTGGCAGATACGCAGTATTTT; CDR3 protein: CSALPGLAGVADTQYF
clone size: -; J gene: TRBJ2-4; V gene: TRBV5-6; D gene: -; CDR3 DNA: TGTGCCAGCAGCTTGTGGGGCGACAGAGCCAAAAACATTCAGTACTTC; CDR3 protein: CASSLWGDRAKNIQYF
clone size: -; J gene: TRBJ1-1; V gene: TRBV15; D gene: -; CDR3 DNA: TGTGCCACCACCGCCGACAGGATGAACACTGAAGCTTTCTTT; CDR3 protein: CATTADRMNTEAFF
clone size: few; J gene: TRBJ2-7; V gene: TRBV20-1; D gene: -; CDR3 DNA: TGCAGTGCTAGATCCGGGTTCTCCTACGAGCAGTACTTC; CDR3 protein: CSARSGFSYEQYF
clone size: few; J gene: TRBJ2-3; V gene: TRBV7-2; D gene: -; CDR3 DNA: TGTGCCAGCAGCCCCTGGGGGGTCCAATCCGATACGCAGTATTTT; CDR3 protein: CASSPWGVQSDTQYF
clone size: -; J gene: TRBJ2-1; V gene: TRBV29-1; D gene: TRBD1; CDR3 DNA: TGCAGCGTTGCGGCGACAGGGCCTAACAATGAGCAGTTCTTC; CDR3 protein: CSVAATGPNNEQFF
clone size: -; J gene: TRBJ2-5; V gene: TRBV4-2; D gene: -; CDR3 DNA: TGTGCCAGCAGCCAAGGGCAGGGCAGAGCGCAAGAGACCCAGTACTTC; CDR3 protein: CASSQGQGRAQETQYF
clone size: -; J gene: TRBJ2-1; V gene: TRBV4-2; D gene: TRBD2; CDR3 DNA: TGTGCCAGCAGCCAAGATCGCCTAGCGGGCTACAATGAGCAGTTCTTC; CDR3 protein: CASSQDRLAGYNEQFF
clone size: few; J gene: TRBJ2-5; V gene: TRBV11-2; D gene: TRBD2; CDR3 DNA: TGTGCCAGCAGCTTAGGTGGTAGCGGGGCCATTACAGGGACCCAGTACTTC; CDR3 protein: CASSLGGSGAITGTQYF
clone size: -; J gene: TRBJ2-5; V gene: TRBV7-9; D gene: -; CDR3 DNA: TGTGCCAGCCGAGTAGGGGTCCAAGAGACCCAGTACTTC; CDR3 protein: CASRVGVQETQYF
clone size: -; J gene: TRBJ2-3; V gene: TRBV20-1; D gene: -; CDR3 DNA: TGCAGTGCCAACAATGTCGGCACAGATACGCAGTATTTT; CDR3 protein: CSANNVGTDTQYF
clone size: many; J gene: TRBJ2-3; V gene: TRBV20-1; D gene: -; CDR3 DNA: TGCAGTGCTAGACCAGATACGCAGTATTTT; CDR3 protein: CSARPDTQYF
clone size: -; J gene: TRBJ2-5; V gene: TRBV4-1; D gene: TRBD1; CDR3 DNA: TGCGCCAGCAGCCGACCATCCGGGACAGGGAATGAGCAGTACTTC; CDR3 protein: CASSRPSGTGNEQYF
clone size: many; J gene: TRBJ2-3; V gene: TRBV12-3/TRBV12-4; D gene: -; CDR3 DNA: TGCGCCAGCAGCTTGGGGGTAGATACGCAGTATTTT; CDR3 protein: CASSLGVDTQYF
clone size: few; J gene: TRBJ1-1; V gene: TRBV9; D gene: -; CDR3 DNA: TGTGCCAGCAGCGCTCAGGGGACGGTCACTGAAGCTTTCTTT; CDR3 protein: CASSAQGTVTEAFF
clone size: few; J gene: TRBJ2-7; V gene: TRBV20-1; D gene: -; CDR3 DNA: TGCAGTGCTAGAGTGTACTTTTCCTACGAGCAGTACTTC; CDR3 protein: CSARVYFSYEQYF
clone size: -; J gene: TRBJ1-6; V gene: TRBV20-1; D gene: -; CDR3 DNA: TGCAGTCCTCTTCCGGGGCAGGCCCTCCTGAGGGCACCCCTCCACTTT; CDR3 protein: CSPLPGQALLRAPLHF
clone size: few; J gene: TRBJ2-1; V gene: TRBV4-2; D gene: -; CDR3 DNA: TGTGCCAGCAGCCAAGATCTGCGGGTTAACAATGAGCAGTTCTTC; CDR3 protein: CASSQDLRVNNEQFF